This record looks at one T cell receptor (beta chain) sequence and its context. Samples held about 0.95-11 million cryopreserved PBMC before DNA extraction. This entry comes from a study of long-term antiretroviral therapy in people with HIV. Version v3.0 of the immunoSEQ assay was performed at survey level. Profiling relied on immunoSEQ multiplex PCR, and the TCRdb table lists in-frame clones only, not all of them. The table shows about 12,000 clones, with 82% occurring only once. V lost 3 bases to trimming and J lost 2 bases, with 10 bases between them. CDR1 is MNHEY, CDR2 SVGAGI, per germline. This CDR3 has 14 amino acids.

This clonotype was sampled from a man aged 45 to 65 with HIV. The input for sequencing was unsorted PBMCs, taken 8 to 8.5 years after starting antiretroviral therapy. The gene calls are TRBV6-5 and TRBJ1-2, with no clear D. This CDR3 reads CASSYFEGNYGYTF. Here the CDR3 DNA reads TGTGCCAGCAGTTATTTCGAGGGAAACTATGGCTACACCTTC.